The T cell receptor (beta chain) described here comes from a study of T cell repertoires in cytomegalovirus infection. Study at large: Through public TCR beta signatures, both CMV infection and matching HLA type were indicated.

This clonotype was found many times. Its specificity is unknown. In TCRdb, the reads were re-called with MiXCR into one record per CDR3 protein. The table records about 460,000 distinct CDR3 sequences, about 11% of them present only once. Findings and caveats of the study: HLA-C-restricted, CMV-specific TCR beta clonotypes were dominant ex vivo. CMV carriers having the relevant HLA were flagged by cumulative public TCR beta family frequency.

CDR3 length: 15 residues. CDR1 SEHNR and CDR2 FQNEAQ come from the germline V gene (reference sequence). The junction had 8 bases not matched to a gene; V was cut back by 5 bases and J by 3 bases. Input material: PBMCs. The chain couples TRBV7-9 to TRBJ1-1, with 8 bases fitting TRBD1. The receptor was isolated from a human donor in good health (CMV status not recorded). Some clones in this sample may be carry-over from other donors' samples. This CDR3 reads CASSLPSQGDTEAFF. The CDR3 nucleotides read TGTGCCAGCAGCCTCCCGTCACAGGGGGACACTGAAGCTTTCTTT.